The entry below gives a single TCR beta chain sequence along with its context. Clones were read by immunoSEQ multiplex PCR, and TCRdb kept only the in-frame ones, dropping some. The repertoire holds about 200,000 clones, roughly 83% seen once, with roughly 1.5% in the top ten. Germline CDR1 is SGHTA and CDR2 is FQGNSA. CDR3 length: 16 amino acids. After removal of 0 bases from V and 0 bases from J, the junction contained 3 bases not matched to a gene. This sample is drawn from a study of cytomegalovirus exposure and HLA in healthy donors. The TCR comes from a woman in her late teens or twenties in good health and CMV-seronegative. The chain couples TRBV7-2 to TRBJ1-2, with TRBD1 matching 8 bases. Source material: PBMCs. The CDR3 region is CASSLAGTGSNYGYTF. CDR3 coding DNA: TGTGCCAGCAGCTTAGCCGGGACAGGTTCTAACTATGGCTACACCTTC.